This TCR beta chain is drawn from a study of Graves' ophthalmopathy and Graves' hyperthyroidism. This clonotype was detected many times. Beta-chain TCR CDR3 regions were amplified from RNA transcripts. RT-PCR with HTBI primers came first, then second-round multiplex PCR. TCRdb reanalysed the multiplex PCR reads using MiXCR and keeps one entry per CDR3 protein. Here the sample spans 650,000 to 800,000 distinct CDR3 sequences, more than 40% being singletons. The germline V gene encodes CDR1 SGHTA and CDR2 FQGNSA. The ends were cut back, 1 base at V and 0 bases at J, with 10 bases in the middle. CDR3 size: 15 residues.

The sequenced sample was peripheral blood. This sequence joins TRBV7-2 and TRBJ2-7; D unresolved. The TCR sequence derives from an adult man with Graves' ophthalmopathy. CDR3 protein: CASSLDPSLSYEQYF. The CDR3 DNA sequence: TGTGCCAGCAGCTTAGATCCAAGCCTCTCCTACGAGCAGTACTTC.